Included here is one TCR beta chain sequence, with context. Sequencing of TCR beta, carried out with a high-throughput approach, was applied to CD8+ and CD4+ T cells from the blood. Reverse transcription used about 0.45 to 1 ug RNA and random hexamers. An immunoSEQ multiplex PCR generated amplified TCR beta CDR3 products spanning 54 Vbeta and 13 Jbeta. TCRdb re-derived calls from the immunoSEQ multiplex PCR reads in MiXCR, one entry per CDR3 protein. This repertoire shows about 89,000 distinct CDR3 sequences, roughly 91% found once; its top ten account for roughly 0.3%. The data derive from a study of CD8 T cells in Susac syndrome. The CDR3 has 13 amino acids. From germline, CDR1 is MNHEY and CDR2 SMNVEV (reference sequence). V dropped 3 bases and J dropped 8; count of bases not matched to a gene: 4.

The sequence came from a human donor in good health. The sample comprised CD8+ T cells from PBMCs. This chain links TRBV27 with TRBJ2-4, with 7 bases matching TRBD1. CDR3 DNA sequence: TGTGCCAGCAGTTTGGGACAGTGGGACATTCAGTACTTC. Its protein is CASSLGQWDIQYF.